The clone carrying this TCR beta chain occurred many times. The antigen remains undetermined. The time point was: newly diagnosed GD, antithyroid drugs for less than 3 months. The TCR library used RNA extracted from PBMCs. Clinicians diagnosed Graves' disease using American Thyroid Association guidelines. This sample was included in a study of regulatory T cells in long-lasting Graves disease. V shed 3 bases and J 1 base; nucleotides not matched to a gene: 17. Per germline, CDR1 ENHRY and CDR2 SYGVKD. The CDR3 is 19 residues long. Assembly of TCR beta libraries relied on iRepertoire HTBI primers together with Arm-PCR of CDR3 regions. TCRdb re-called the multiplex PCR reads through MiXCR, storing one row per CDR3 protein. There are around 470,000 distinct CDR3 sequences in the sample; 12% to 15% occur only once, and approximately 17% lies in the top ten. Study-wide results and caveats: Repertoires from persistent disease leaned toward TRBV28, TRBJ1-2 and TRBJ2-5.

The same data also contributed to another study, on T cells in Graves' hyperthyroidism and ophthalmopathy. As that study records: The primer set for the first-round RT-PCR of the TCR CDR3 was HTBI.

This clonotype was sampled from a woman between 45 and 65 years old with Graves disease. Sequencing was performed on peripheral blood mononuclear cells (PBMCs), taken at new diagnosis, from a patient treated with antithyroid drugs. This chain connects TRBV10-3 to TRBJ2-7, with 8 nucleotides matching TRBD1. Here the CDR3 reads CAISDPQGTGGGVSYEQYF. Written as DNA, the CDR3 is TGTGCCATCAGTGACCCCCAGGGAACAGGGGGAGGTGTTTCCTACGAGCAGTACTTC.